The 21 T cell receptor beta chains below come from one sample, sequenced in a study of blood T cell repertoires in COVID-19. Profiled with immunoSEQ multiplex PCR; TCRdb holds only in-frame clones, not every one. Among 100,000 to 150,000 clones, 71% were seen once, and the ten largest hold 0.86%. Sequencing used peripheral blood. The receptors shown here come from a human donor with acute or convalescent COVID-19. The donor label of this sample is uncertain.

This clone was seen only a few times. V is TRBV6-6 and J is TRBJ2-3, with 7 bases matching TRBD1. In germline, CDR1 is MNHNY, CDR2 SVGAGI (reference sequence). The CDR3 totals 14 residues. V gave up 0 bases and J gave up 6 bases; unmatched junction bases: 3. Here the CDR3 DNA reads TGTGCCAGCAGTTACTCCGGCAGGGGGGATACGCAGTATTTT. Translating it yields CASSYSGRGDTQYF.

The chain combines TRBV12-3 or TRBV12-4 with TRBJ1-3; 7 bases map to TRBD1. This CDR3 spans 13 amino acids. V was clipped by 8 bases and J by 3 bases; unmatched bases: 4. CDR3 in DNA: TGTGCCAGCGACAGGGACGGTGGAAACACCATATATTTT. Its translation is CASDRDGGNTIYF.

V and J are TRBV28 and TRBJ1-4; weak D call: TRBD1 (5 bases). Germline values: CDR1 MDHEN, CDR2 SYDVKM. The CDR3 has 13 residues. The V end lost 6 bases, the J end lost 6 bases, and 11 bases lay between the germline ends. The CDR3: CASRVTGDEKLFF. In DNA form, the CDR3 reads TGTGCCAGCAGGGTGACGGGGGATGAAAAACTGTTTTTT.

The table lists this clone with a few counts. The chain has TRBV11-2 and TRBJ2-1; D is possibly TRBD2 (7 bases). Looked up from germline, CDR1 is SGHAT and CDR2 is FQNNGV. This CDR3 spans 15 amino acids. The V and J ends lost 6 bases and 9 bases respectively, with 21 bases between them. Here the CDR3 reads CASSPGGAAKSEQFF. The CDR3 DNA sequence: TGTGCCAGCAGTCCTGGGGGGGCCGCGAAGAGTGAGCAGTTCTTC.

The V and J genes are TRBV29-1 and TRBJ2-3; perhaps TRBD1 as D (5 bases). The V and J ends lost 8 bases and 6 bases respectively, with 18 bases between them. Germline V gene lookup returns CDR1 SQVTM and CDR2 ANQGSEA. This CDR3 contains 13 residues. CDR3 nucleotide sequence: TGCAGCTCCCAGGGCCCAGTAGGTGATACGCAGTATTTT. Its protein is CSSQGPVGDTQYF.

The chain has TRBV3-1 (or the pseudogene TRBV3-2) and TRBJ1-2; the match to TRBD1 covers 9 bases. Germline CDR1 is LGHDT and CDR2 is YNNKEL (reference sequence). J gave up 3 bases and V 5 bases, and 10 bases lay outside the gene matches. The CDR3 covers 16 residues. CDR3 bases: TGTGCCAGCAGCTTCCGGACAGGGGAATTTGACTATGGCTACACCTTC. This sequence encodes CASSFRTGEFDYGYTF.

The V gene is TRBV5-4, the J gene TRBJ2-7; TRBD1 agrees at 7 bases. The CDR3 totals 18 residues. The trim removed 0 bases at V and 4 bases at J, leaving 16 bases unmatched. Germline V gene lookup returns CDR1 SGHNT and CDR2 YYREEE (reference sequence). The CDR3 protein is CASSLAISPPGGFYEQYV. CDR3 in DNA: TGTGCCAGCAGCTTGGCGATTTCTCCGCCAGGGGGATTTTACGAGCAGTACGTC.

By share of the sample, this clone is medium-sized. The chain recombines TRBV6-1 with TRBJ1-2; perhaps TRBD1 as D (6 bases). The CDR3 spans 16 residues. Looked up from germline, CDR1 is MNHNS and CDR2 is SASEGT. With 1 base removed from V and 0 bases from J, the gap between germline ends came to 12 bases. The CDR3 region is CASSEGYRDANYGYTF. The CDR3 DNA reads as TGTGCCAGCAGTGAAGGATACAGGGATGCTAACTATGGCTACACCTTC.

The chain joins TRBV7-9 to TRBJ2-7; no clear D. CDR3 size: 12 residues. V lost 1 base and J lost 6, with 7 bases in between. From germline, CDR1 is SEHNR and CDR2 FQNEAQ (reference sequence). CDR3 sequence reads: CASSLGVPEQYF. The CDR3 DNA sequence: TGTGCCAGCAGCTTAGGAGTTCCCGAGCAGTACTTC. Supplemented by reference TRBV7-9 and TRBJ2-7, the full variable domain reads DTGVSQNPRHKITKRGQNVTFRCDPISEHNRLYWYRQTLGQGPEFLTYFQNEAQLEKSRLLSDRFSAERPKGSFSTLEIQRTEQGDSAMYLCASSLGVPEQYFGPGTRLTVT.

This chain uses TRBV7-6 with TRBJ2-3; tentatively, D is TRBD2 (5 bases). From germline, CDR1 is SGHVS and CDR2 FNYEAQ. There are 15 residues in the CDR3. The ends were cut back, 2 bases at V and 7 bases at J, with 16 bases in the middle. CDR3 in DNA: TGTGCCAGCAGCTTACCCCCGTCCGGGGTCCATACGCAGTATTTT. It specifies CASSLPPSGVHTQYF.

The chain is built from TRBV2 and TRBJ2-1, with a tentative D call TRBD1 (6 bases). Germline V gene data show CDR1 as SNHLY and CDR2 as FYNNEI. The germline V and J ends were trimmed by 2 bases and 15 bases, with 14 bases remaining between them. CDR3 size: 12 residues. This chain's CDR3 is CASSENRVPMFF. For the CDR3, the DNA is TGTGCCAGCAGTGAAAACAGGGTCCCTATGTTCTTC.

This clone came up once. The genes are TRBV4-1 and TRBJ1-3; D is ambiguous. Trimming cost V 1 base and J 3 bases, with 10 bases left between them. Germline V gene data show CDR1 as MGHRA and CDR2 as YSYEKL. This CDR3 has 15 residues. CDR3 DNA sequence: TGCGCCAGCAGCCAAGTGTTCAACAGTGGAAACACCATATATTTT. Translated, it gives CASSQVFNSGNTIYF.

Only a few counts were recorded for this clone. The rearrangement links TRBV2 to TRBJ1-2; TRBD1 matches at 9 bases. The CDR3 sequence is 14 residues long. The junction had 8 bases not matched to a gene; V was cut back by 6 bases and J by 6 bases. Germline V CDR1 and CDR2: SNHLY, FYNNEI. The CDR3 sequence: CASSRDRVFDGYTF. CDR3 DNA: TGTGCCAGCAGCCGGGACAGGGTGTTCGATGGCTACACCTTC.

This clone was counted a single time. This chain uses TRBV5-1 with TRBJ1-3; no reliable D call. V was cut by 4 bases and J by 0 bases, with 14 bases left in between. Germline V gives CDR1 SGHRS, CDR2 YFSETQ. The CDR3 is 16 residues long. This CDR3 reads CASSLNPRASGNTIYF. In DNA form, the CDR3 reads TGCGCCAGCAGCCTGAACCCGAGGGCCTCTGGAAACACCATATATTTT.

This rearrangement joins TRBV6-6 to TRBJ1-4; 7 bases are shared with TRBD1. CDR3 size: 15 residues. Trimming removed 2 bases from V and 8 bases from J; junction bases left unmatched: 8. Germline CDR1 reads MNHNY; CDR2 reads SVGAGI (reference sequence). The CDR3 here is CASSYPGAGGEKLFF. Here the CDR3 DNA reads TGTGCCAGCAGTTACCCCGGGGCAGGGGGGGAAAAACTGTTTTTT.

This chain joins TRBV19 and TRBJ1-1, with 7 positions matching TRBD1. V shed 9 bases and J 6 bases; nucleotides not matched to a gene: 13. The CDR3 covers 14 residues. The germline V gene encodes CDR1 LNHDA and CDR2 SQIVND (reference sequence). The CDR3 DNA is TGTGCCAGCTCAAGTGGGCCAGGGGGGTCTGAAGCTTTCTTT. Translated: CASSSGPGGSEAFF.

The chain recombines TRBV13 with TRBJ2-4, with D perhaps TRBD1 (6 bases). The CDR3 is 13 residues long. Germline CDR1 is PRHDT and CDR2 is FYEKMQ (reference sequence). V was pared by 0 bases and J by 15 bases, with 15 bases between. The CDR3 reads CASSLGLGQPGYF. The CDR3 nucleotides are TGTGCCAGCAGCTTAGGCCTGGGACAACCTGGGTACTTC.

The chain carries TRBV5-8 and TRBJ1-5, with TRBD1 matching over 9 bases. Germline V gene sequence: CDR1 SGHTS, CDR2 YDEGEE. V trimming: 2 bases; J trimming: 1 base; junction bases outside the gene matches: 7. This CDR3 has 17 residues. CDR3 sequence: CASSFPTGGRSNQPQHF. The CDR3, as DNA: TGTGCCAGCAGCTTCCCGACAGGGGGAAGGAGCAATCAGCCCCAGCATTTT.

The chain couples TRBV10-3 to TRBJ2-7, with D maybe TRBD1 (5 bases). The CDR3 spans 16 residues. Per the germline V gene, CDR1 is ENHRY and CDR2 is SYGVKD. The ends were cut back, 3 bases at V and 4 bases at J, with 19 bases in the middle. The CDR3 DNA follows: TGTGCCATCAGTGAACCGAATAGGGGCTTGGCTTACGAGCAGTACTTC. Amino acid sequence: CAISEPNRGLAYEQYF.

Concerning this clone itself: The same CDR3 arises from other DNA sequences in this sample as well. The CDR3 here is CASSLQTGYYEQYV. The CDR3 DNA reads TGCGCCAGCAGCCTTCAGACAGGCTACTACGAGCAGTACGTC. The chain is built from TRBV4-1 and TRBJ2-7, with D possibly matching TRBD1 (6 bases). In germline, CDR1 is MGHRA, CDR2 YSYEKL. CDR3 length: 14 amino acids. V was trimmed by 4 bases and J by 3 bases, leaving 13 bases between them.

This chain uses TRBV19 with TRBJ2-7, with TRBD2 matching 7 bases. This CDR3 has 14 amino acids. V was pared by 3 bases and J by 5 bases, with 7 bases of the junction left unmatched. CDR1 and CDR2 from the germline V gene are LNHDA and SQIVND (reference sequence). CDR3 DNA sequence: TGTGCCAGTAGTATTTCAGCGGGGAGGGACGAGCAGTACTTC. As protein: CASSISAGRDEQYF.